This T cell receptor beta chain stems from a study of blood T cell repertoires in COVID-19. The germline CDR1 and CDR2 sequences are MNHEY and SMNVEV (reference sequence). The CDR3 has 16 residues. V shed 0 bases, J shed 8 bases, and the junction held 9 bases outside the gene matches. In the authors' workflow: Scientists estimated how many nucleated cells there were by amplifying reference gene primers. Profiling relied on immunoSEQ multiplex PCR, and the TCRdb table lists in-frame clones only, not all of them. V, J and clone size reflect that table, while D and trimming were determined from the DNA. Of fewer than 400,000 clones in the sample, about nine tenths were seen once.

The chain couples TRBV27 to TRBJ2-3; TRBD2 matches 9 bases. This sequence originates from a woman in her 30s who had recovered from COVID-19. Sequencing was carried out using PBMCs or T cells enriched from blood (not recorded which). The CDR3, as DNA: TGTGCCAGCAGTTTATCCATGGGCGGGAGGGCTGGTACGCAGTATTTT. This gives the protein CASSLSMGGRAGTQYF.